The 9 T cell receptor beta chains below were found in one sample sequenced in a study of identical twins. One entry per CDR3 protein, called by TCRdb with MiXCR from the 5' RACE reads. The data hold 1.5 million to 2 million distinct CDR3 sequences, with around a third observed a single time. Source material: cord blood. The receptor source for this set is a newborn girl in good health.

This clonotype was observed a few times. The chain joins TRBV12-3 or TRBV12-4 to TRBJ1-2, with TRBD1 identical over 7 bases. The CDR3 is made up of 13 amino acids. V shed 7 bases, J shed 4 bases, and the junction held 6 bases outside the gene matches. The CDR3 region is CASTPTGVYGYTF. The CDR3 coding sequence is TGTGCCAGCACTCCTACAGGGGTCTATGGCTACACCTTC.

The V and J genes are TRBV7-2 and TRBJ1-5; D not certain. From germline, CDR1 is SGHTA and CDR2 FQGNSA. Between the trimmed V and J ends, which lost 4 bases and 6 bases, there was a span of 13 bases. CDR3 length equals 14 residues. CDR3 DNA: TGTGCCAGCAGCTGGTGGGCGTCGGGTCAGCCCCAGCATTTT. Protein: CASSWWASGQPQHF.

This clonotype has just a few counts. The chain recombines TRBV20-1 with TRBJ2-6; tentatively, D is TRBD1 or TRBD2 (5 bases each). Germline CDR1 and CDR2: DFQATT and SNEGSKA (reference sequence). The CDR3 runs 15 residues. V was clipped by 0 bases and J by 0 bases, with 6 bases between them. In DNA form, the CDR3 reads TGCAGTGCTAGAGACGGGGCCTCTGGGGCCAACGTCCTGACTTTC. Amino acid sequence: CSARDGASGANVLTF.

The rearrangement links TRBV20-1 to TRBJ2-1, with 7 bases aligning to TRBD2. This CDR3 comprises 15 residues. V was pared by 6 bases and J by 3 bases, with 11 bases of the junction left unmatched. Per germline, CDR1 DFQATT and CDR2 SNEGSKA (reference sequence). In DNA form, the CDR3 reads TGCAGTGCCTCCCACGGGACTAACCTCTACAATGAGCAGTTCTTC. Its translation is CSASHGTNLYNEQFF.

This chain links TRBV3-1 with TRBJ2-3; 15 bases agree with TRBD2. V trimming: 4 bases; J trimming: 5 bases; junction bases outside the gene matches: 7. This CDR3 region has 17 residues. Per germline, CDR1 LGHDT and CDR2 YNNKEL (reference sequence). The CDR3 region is CASSPGLAGGPRDTQYF. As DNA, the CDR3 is TGTGCCAGCAGCCCCGGACTAGCGGGGGGGCCAAGAGATACGCAGTATTTT.

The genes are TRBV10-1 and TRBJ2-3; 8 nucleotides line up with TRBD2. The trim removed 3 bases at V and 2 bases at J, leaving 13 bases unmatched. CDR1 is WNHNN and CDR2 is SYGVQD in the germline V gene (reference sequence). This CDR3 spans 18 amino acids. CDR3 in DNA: TGCGCCAGCAGTGACGGACTAGCTTCAGGTGTGCTCACAGATACGCAGTATTTT. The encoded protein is CASSDGLASGVLTDTQYF.

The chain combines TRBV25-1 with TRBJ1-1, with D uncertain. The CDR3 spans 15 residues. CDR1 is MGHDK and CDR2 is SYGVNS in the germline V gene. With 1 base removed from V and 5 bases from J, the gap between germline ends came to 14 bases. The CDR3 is CASSESTVGPTEAFF. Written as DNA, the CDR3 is TGTGCCAGCAGTGAATCCACCGTTGGGCCTACTGAAGCTTTCTTT.

In nucleotides, the CDR3 is TGTGCCAGCAGTTACGCCCAGGGGAATGGCTACACCTTC. This translates into CASSYAQGNGYTF. The chain has TRBV6-5 and TRBJ1-2, with a tentative D call TRBD1 (6 bases). This CDR3 has 13 residues. CDR1 and CDR2 from the germline V gene are MNHEY and SVGAGI. Trimming pared 2 bases from V and 6 bases from J, leaving 10 bases between.

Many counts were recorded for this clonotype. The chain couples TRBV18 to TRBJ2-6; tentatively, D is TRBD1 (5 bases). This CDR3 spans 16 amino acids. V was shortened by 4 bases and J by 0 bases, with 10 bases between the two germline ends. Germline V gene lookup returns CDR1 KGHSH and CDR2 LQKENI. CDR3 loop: CASSLTGSSGANVLTF. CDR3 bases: TGTGCCAGCTCACTTACAGGATCCTCTGGGGCCAACGTCCTGACTTTC.